This is a list of T cell receptor beta chains from one sample in a study of blood T cell repertoires in COVID-19. Generated by immunoSEQ multiplex PCR, the TCRdb table keeps only in-frame clones and is missing some. The table includes some 250,000 clones, roughly nine tenths detected once. Sequenced: PBMCs or T cells enriched from blood (not recorded which). These TCRs come from a woman in her 30s with acute COVID-19. CDR3s include the opening cysteine and the closing phenylalanine or tryptophan. Only some rows state a clone size, as once, few, many or a class for expanded clones.

>TRBV5-1|-|TRBJ1-6
CASSREGGGYGSPLHF
>TRBV19|-|TRBJ1-4
CASSIATGGNEKLFF
>TRBV5-6|-|TRBJ1-6
CASSLGTSPLHF
>TRBV21-1|-|TRBJ1-5
CASSKFRPGSNQPQHF
>TRBV5-6|-|TRBJ1-1
CASSKPPGNTEAFF
>TRBV6-1|-|TRBJ1-4
CASSEEDGQGGEKLFF
>TRBV29-1|-|TRBJ2-1
CSVAPYNEQFF
>TRBV7-2|-|TRBJ2-5
CASSILAGGNQETQYF
>TRBV7-2|once|TRBJ1-2
CASSVFGPYGYTF
>TRBV30|-|TRBJ2-1
CAWSAPGTGGRSEQFF
>TRBV27|-|TRBJ1-1
CASSMTGGNTEAFF
>TRBV3-1/TRBV3-2|-|TRBJ1-1
CASRPRPGQGRNTEAFF
>TRBV18|once|TRBJ2-5
CASSPFGDQETQYF
>TRBV19|-|TRBJ2-7
CASSGDRDSRYEQYF